These 27 T cell receptor beta chains were all obtained from the same sample, sequenced in a study of shared clonotypes between healthy human individuals. Libraries were prepared by immunoSEQ multiplex PCR; TCRdb keeps only in-frame clonotypes and omits some of them. Among about 510,000 clones, approximately 79% were seen once, and the ten largest hold around 13%. The sequencing sample was made of PBMCs. The receptors were gathered from a woman in her thirties or forties in good health. Some clones in this sample may be carry-over from other donors' samples.

The rearrangement uses TRBV11-2 and TRBJ2-7, with TRBD2 matching over 8 bases. Germline loops: CDR1 SGHAT, CDR2 FQNNGV. Trimming at V came to 5 bases and at J to 1 base, leaving 10 bases not matched to a gene. The CDR3 totals 16 residues. CDR3 sequence (DNA): TGTGCCAGCAGCCCAGGGACCGGGAGGGCTTCCTACGAGCAGTACTTC. Translated: CASSPGTGRASYEQYF.

This sequence joins TRBV6-6 and TRBJ1-2, with D tentatively TRBD1 (5 bases). CDR1 MNHNY and CDR2 SVGAGI come from the germline V gene (reference sequence). V was shortened by 6 bases and J by 7 bases, with 9 bases between the two germline ends. The CDR3 extends over 11 amino acids. The CDR3: CASRAGFGYTF. CDR3 DNA sequence: TGTGCCAGCAGAGCAGGGTTTGGCTACACCTTC.

The chain uses TRBV7-9 and TRBJ2-7, with unresolved D. Per the germline V gene, CDR1 is SEHNR and CDR2 is FQNEAQ (reference sequence). The V end lost 2 bases, the J end lost 2 bases, and 4 bases lay between the germline ends. This CDR3 region has 12 residues. The CDR3 DNA reads as TGTGCCAGCAGCTTAAGGCCCTACGAGCAGTACTTC. Protein sequence: CASSLRPYEQYF. The whole variable domain, remainder taken from reference TRBV7-9 and TRBJ2-7, is DTGVSQNPRHKITKRGQNVTFRCDPISEHNRLYWYRQTLGQGPEFLTYFQNEAQLEKSRLLSDRFSAERPKGSFSTLEIQRTEQGDSAMYLCASSLRPYEQYFGPGTRLTVT.

CDR3 sequence (DNA): TGTGCCAGCAGGATGGAGGGGAACACTGAAGCTTTCTTT. This translates into CASRMEGNTEAFF. The chain couples TRBV2 to TRBJ1-1; no reliable D call. CDR3 length equals 13 residues. Germline V gives CDR1 SNHLY, CDR2 FYNNEI. V was clipped by 6 bases and J by 1 base, with 9 bases between them.

J is TRBJ2-7 and V is TRBV2, with D maybe TRBD2 (6 bases). Deletions cut 7 bases from V and 2 bases from J, with 15 bases between. The CDR3 runs to 14 residues. The V gene's germline CDR1 is SNHLY and CDR2 FYNNEI. CDR3 DNA: TGTGCCAGCACCCCGGGAGAGAGTGCCTACGAGCAGTACTTC. It specifies CASTPGESAYEQYF.

V usage is TRBV18 and J usage is TRBJ2-3, with a weak D call TRBD1 (6 bases). With 3 bases removed from V and 6 bases from J, the gap between germline ends came to 16 bases. This CDR3 comprises 15 residues. The germline gives CDR1 KGHSH, CDR2 LQKENI. The CDR3 spells CASSPNRQVGDTQYF. Here the CDR3 DNA reads TGTGCCAGCTCACCCAACAGACAGGTCGGGGATACGCAGTATTTT.

A few counts support this clone. The rearrangement links TRBV28 to TRBJ2-1, with D perhaps TRBD2 (6 bases). The CDR3 has 16 residues. Germline V lookup: CDR1 MDHEN, CDR2 SYDVKM. Trimming pared 4 bases from V and 2 bases from J, leaving 15 bases between. This chain's CDR3 is CASSSPLAGTYNEQFF. For the CDR3, the DNA is TGTGCCAGCAGTTCCCCCCTGGCGGGAACCTACAATGAGCAGTTCTTC.

The chain carries TRBV28 and TRBJ1-5, with 10 positions matching TRBD1. The CDR3 loop spans 17 amino acids. Losses at the gene ends were 7 bases for V and 2 bases for J; bases not matched to a gene: 11. Germline CDR1 MDHEN, CDR2 SYDVKM. The CDR3 sequence is CASTGTGADVGNQPQHF. The CDR3 bases are TGTGCCAGCACCGGGACAGGGGCCGATGTGGGCAATCAGCCCCAGCATTTT.

The chain is built from TRBV6-5 and TRBJ2-7; D gene uncertain. The CDR3 has 14 residues. V was trimmed by 0 bases and J by 2 bases, leaving 8 bases between them. From germline, CDR1 is MNHEY and CDR2 SVGAGI. The CDR3 region is CASSYSLSTYEQYF. The CDR3 bases are TGTGCCAGCAGTTACTCGTTATCTACCTACGAGCAGTACTTC.

This chain connects TRBV7-6 to TRBJ2-7, with no clear D. The CDR3 runs to 13 residues. Germline V CDR1 and CDR2: SGHVS, FNYEAQ. Trimming removed 5 bases from V and 3 bases from J, with 11 bases in between. Here the CDR3 DNA reads TGTGCCAGCAGCCGAGAGGTCGGCTACGAGCAGTACTTC. This encodes CASSREVGYEQYF.

The rearrangement joins TRBV30 to TRBJ2-7; the D is unclear. The V end was cut by 4 bases, the J end by 0 bases, with 7 bases between. Looked up from germline, CDR1 is GTSNPN and CDR2 is SVGIG (reference sequence). This CDR3 comprises 12 residues. In DNA, the CDR3 is TGTGCCTGGAAACTCAACTCCTACGAGCAGTACTTC. It encodes CAWKLNSYEQYF.

V gene TRBV4-2 combines with J gene TRBJ2-3, with 10 nucleotides matching TRBD2. Looked up from germline, CDR1 is LGHNA and CDR2 is YNFKEQ. There are 18 residues in the CDR3. Trimming at V came to 0 bases and at J to 0 bases, leaving 6 bases not matched to a gene. DNA of the CDR3: TGTGCCAGCAGCCAAGAATTGCTAGCGGGAGCTAGCACAGATACGCAGTATTTT. It translates to CASSQELLAGASTDTQYF.

This clone was seen only a few times. This chain links TRBV18 with TRBJ1-3; D is uncertain. The CDR3 is made up of 14 amino acids. Germline CDR1 KGHSH, CDR2 LQKENI. With 0 bases removed from V and 4 bases from J, the gap between germline ends came to 7 bases. The CDR3 DNA is TGTGCCAGCTCACCACCGGCGCCAGGAAACACCATATATTTT. Its translation is CASSPPAPGNTIYF.

CDR3 amino acids: CASSDPGLAGRSSYNEQFF. In nucleotides, the CDR3 is TGTGCCAGCAGTGACCCGGGACTAGCGGGCAGGAGCTCCTACAATGAGCAGTTCTTC. V and J are TRBV6-1 and TRBJ2-1; 12 positions agree with TRBD2. This CDR3 region has 19 residues. After removal of 3 bases from V and 0 bases from J, the junction contained 9 bases not matched to a gene. The germline CDR1 and CDR2 sequences are MNHNS and SASEGT.

This clone was seen more than once but under ten times. DNA for the CDR3: TGCAGCGTTGACATGACAGGGGGCAACACTGAAGCTTTCTTT. Translating it yields CSVDMTGGNTEAFF. This sequence joins TRBV29-1 and TRBJ1-1; 10 bases match TRBD1. The junction had 3 bases not matched to a gene; V was cut back by 3 bases and J by 2 bases. Germline assignment: CDR1 SQVTM and CDR2 ANQGSEA. The CDR3 is made up of 14 amino acids.

This chain uses TRBV28 with TRBJ1-2, with D maybe TRBD1 (5 bases). The CDR3 extends over 15 amino acids. Germline loops: CDR1 MDHEN, CDR2 SYDVKM. V lost 5 bases to trimming and J lost 8 bases, with 21 bases between them. CDR3 nucleotide sequence: TGTGCCAGCAGTCTAAGGGACCCGACGGTGAGAGGCTACACCTTC. As protein: CASSLRDPTVRGYTF.

The chain uses TRBV4-1 and TRBJ2-6; D unresolved. Germline V CDR1 and CDR2: MGHRA, YSYEKL. The ends were cut back, 1 base at V and 3 bases at J, with 10 bases in the middle. The CDR3 sequence is 16 residues long. The CDR3 sequence: CASSQVGLVGANVLTF. For the CDR3, the DNA is TGCGCCAGCAGCCAAGTAGGGTTAGTTGGGGCCAACGTCCTGACTTTC.

This clone was seen only once. The CDR3 region is CASSHSNTEAFF. The DNA of the CDR3 is TGTGCCAGCAGCCATTCGAACACTGAAGCTTTCTTT. V gene TRBV7-9 combines with J gene TRBJ1-1; D gene uncertain. V lost 5 bases and J 1 base, leaving 5 bases between the germline ends. The germline V gene encodes CDR1 SEHNR and CDR2 FQNEAQ (reference sequence). CDR3 length: 12 residues.

This chain connects TRBV7-8 to TRBJ1-5, with a weak D call TRBD1 (6 bases). Trimming took 5 bases from V and 3 from J, leaving 17 bases between them. The CDR3 contains 16 residues. Germline values: CDR1 SGHVS, CDR2 FQNEAQ. CDR3 sequence: CASSTSRGIPNQPQHF. As DNA, the CDR3 is TGTGCCAGCAGCACCTCTAGGGGGATCCCCAATCAGCCCCAGCATTTT. Looking up the rest from reference TRBV7-8 and TRBJ1-5 gives the full variable domain: GAGVSQSPRYKVAKRGQDVALRCDPISGHVSLFWYQQALGQGPEFLTYFQNEAQLDKSGLPSDRFFAERPEGSVSTLKIQRTQQEDSAVYLCASSTSRGIPNQPQHFGDGTRLSIL.

In this sample, this clone turned up a few times. The rearrangement links TRBV18 to TRBJ1-1; perhaps TRBD1 as D (6 bases). The CDR3 has 13 residues. Trimming pared 2 bases from V and 7 bases from J, leaving 11 bases between. Germline lookup yields CDR1 KGHSH and CDR2 LQKENI. The CDR3 DNA is TGTGCCAGCTCACCAGGGGGCCAACTTGAAGCTTTCTTT. Its translation is CASSPGGQLEAFF.

With respect to this clone: Other DNA sequences within the sample encode an identical CDR3. The chain employs TRBV7-9 and TRBJ2-7; no clear D gene. This CDR3 is built from 12 residues. Between the trimmed V and J ends, which lost 5 bases and 1 base, there was a span of 6 bases. The germline V gene has CDR1 SEHNR and CDR2 FQNEAQ (reference sequence). This chain's CDR3 is CASSPVSYEQYF. CDR3 bases: TGTGCCAGCAGCCCGGTTTCCTACGAGCAGTACTTC. Supplemented by reference TRBV7-9 and TRBJ2-7, the full variable domain reads DTGVSQNPRHKITKRGQNVTFRCDPISEHNRLYWYRQTLGQGPEFLTYFQNEAQLEKSRLLSDRFSAERPKGSFSTLEIQRTEQGDSAMYLCASSPVSYEQYFGPGTRLTVT.

The chain joins TRBV19 to TRBJ2-1, with a weak D call TRBD2 (5 bases). The V end was cut by 6 bases, the J end by 4 bases, with 13 bases between. This CDR3 comprises 14 residues. The germline CDR1 and CDR2 sequences are LNHDA and SQIVND (reference sequence). The CDR3 here is CASRPGSGYNEQFF. The CDR3 DNA sequence: TGTGCCAGTAGGCCGGGGAGTGGTTACAATGAGCAGTTCTTC. Using reference TRBV19 and TRBJ2-1 for the parts outside the CDR3, the full variable domain is DGGITQSPKYLFRKEGQNVTLSCEQNLNHDAMYWYRQDPGQGLRLIYYSQIVNDFQKGDIAEGYSVSREKKESFPLTVTSAQKNPTAFYLCASRPGSGYNEQFFGPGTRLTVL.

The rearrangement joins TRBV6-1 to TRBJ2-7; the D gene is possibly TRBD1 (5 bases). The germline V gene encodes CDR1 MNHNS and CDR2 SASEGT. The CDR3 has 13 residues. Trimming stripped 3 bases from V and 3 bases from J, with 9 bases between. The CDR3 nucleotides read TGTGCCAGCAGTGAGAACAGGATCTACGAGCAGTACTTC. Translated: CASSENRIYEQYF.

The J gene is TRBJ2-7, the V gene TRBV29-1; 9 nucleotides agree with TRBD1. CDR3 length: 13 amino acids. Germline trimming cut 8 bases from V and 4 bases from J; bases unmatched to any gene: 9. CDR1 is SQVTM and CDR2 is ANQGSEA in the germline V gene. CDR3 amino acids: CSFSGTGTYEQYF. For the CDR3, the DNA is TGCAGCTTCTCCGGGACAGGGACTTACGAGCAGTACTTC.

The chain has TRBV28 and TRBJ2-7; 10 nucleotides line up with TRBD1. This CDR3 region has 15 residues. V shed 2 bases and J 3 bases; nucleotides not matched to a gene: 4. The V gene's germline CDR1 is MDHEN and CDR2 SYDVKM. The CDR3 protein is CASSLVGTGDYEQYF. As DNA, the CDR3 is TGTGCCAGCAGTTTAGTGGGGACAGGGGACTACGAGCAGTACTTC. Combining the CDR3 with reference TRBV28 and TRBJ2-7 gives the whole variable domain DVKVTQSSRYLVKRTGEKVFLECVQDMDHENMFWYRQDPGLGLRLIYFSYDVKMKEKGDIPEGYSVSREKKERFSLILESASTNQTSMYLCASSLVGTGDYEQYFGPGTRLTVT.

This chain uses TRBV11-3 with TRBJ2-3, with D tentatively TRBD2 (6 bases). The CDR3 is made up of 14 amino acids. Trimming stripped 4 bases from V and 3 bases from J, with 11 bases between. Germline lookup yields CDR1 SGHNT and CDR2 YENEEA. The CDR3 DNA sequence: TGTGCCAGCAGCTCGGAGGGCGGGACAGATACGCAGTATTTT. As protein: CASSSEGGTDTQYF.

The gene calls are TRBV7-9 and TRBJ2-7; TRBD2 aligns across 8 bases. CDR3 size: 15 residues. From germline, CDR1 is SEHNR and CDR2 FQNEAQ (reference sequence). J was trimmed by 6 bases and V by 4 bases; bases with no gene match: 11. CDR3 loop: CASSSDQGLAVEQYF. CDR3 DNA sequence: TGTGCCAGCAGCTCCGATCAAGGACTAGCTGTCGAGCAGTACTTC.